The entry below describes one T cell receptor beta chain. The antigen is not known. This specimen belongs to a study of cytomegalovirus exposure and HLA in healthy donors. Study-level points and caveats: Some V segments, including TRBV6-2 and TRBV6-3, were excluded as indistinguishable. TCR beta chain V- and J-gene trimming was linked, in a later analysis, to a missense variant in DCLRE1C. Specificity of a few CMV-associated chains for CMV antigens was verified in vitro. It was reported in a later analysis that an Asian-associated ancestry cluster showed fewer N-insertions than the approximately 700-donor mean.

It was with 60 Vbeta and 13 Jbeta primers that the PCR ran. Profiled with immunoSEQ multiplex PCR; TCRdb holds only in-frame clones, not every one. The sample consists of under 85,000 clones, around three quarters of them appearing once. J gave up 3 bases and V 3 bases, and 12 bases lay outside the gene matches. From germline, CDR1 is GTSNPN and CDR2 SVGIG (reference sequence). The CDR3 runs to 16 residues. This receptor was identified in a woman aged 40 to 50 in good health and CMV-seropositive. The chain combines TRBV30 with TRBJ2-3; TRBD2 matches 7 bases. Sequenced material: PBMCs. Here the CDR3 DNA reads TGTGCCTGGAGCCGCCACAAGCGGGATATGACAGATACGCAGTATTTT. Protein: CAWSRHKRDMTDTQYF.